This entry is about one T cell receptor beta chain. This clone's antigen is unknown. No clone much larger than this one lies a single base away; base qualities are absent. V and J lose 0 bases and 4 bases, and a span of 15 bases separates them. CDR1 MGHRA and CDR2 YSYEKL were looked up in the germline V gene. Reading from cysteine to phenylalanine, the CDR3 counts 17 amino acids. Of all the DNA, just the CDR3 is kept, 51 bases in frame from base 1. Whole blood was collected in K2EDTA tubes by collaborating institutions according to the institutions' own protocols. Collaborator samples were shipped for TCRbeta analysis as frozen whole blood, isolated PBMCs, or DNA extracted from either sample type. The sample is drawn from a study of blood T cell repertoires in COVID-19 (TCRdb year 2020). As for the study more broadly: Samples covering the acute and convalescent phases of COVID-19 were provided by collaborators in the United States, Italy and Spain. The material from the prospective study consisted of cDNA or gDNA derived from T cells, B-cell-depleted T cells, or PBMCs. The sample metadata nearly always contained a de-identified subject ID, COVID-19 status, age in years and sex. The samples were drawn from two sources: the first 160 participants of the ongoing ImmuneRACE study, and fewer than 1,500 subjects contributed by 6 global collaborators. Subjects who had been exposed to COVID-19, were actively infected with it, or had recovered from it provided the deeply sampled blood TCRbeta repertoires that made up the dataset. Where available, HLA class I and class II types were taken from metadata supplied by the sample provider and were not determined by assay-based typing. A freely available public database, intended as a resource for researchers studying the immune response to SARS-CoV-2, is where the repertoires were released. The study at large found these results: The quantity of clinical and demographic metadata differed by source and by participant and was supplied without curation.

TCRbeta CDR3 regions were amplified from genomic DNA by means of the immunoSEQ Assay, a bias-controlled multiplex PCR. Processing in the source paper ran as follows. Nucleated cell counts per sample were estimated from amplification of reference gene primers within the assay. To quantify the absolute abundance of each unique TCRbeta CDR3 rearrangement, sequence reads were collapsed and filtered. For each sample, productive Simpson clonality was calculated as the square root of Simpson's diversity index over productive rearrangements. TCRdb provides this immuneACCESS table in a form limited to in-frame rearrangements. Some clones are lacking; in checked studies, under half of them reflect an unresolved V gene, and why the rest are absent is not known. That table is the source of V, J and clone size, and D and trimming were worked out from the DNA. The sample table holds tens of thousands of clones, of which about 85% were seen once. Approximately 9.1% of the sample lies in the top ten.

The clonotype was recovered from a human donor in a cohort sampled during active COVID-19. The receptor chain draws on TRBV4-1 and TRBJ2-2; the D region possibly corresponds to TRBD2 (7 bases align). Specimen: peripheral blood. In nucleotide form, the sequence is TGCGCCAGCAGCCAAGATTGGGGGGGCGCGGGCACCGGGGAGCTGTTTTTT. This encodes CASSQDWGGAGTGELFF.